This T cell receptor beta chain was obtained from a study of regulatory T cells in long-lasting Graves disease. The ends were cut back, 2 bases at V and 10 bases at J, with 12 bases in the middle. The CDR3 extends over 13 amino acids. The germline V gene has CDR1 SGHDN and CDR2 FVKESK. The TCR beta library used iRepertoire HTBI primers with Arm-PCR amplification of CDR3. Each CDR3 protein gets one entry after TCRdb re-called the multiplex PCR reads with MiXCR. The data contain roughly 470,000 distinct CDR3 sequences, around 20% of them singletons. Time point indicated: persistent/refractory GD, antithyroid drugs over 5 years with positive TRAb. Generation of the TCR library employed RNA extracted from PBMCs.

The sample here was peripheral blood mononuclear cells (PBMCs), taken when the disease was refractory, from a patient treated with antithyroid drugs. The chain employs TRBV14 and TRBJ2-1, with D possibly TRBD2 on 5 matching bases. The TCR originated in a female donor with Graves disease. The CDR3 spells CASSQLGRHEQFF. DNA of the CDR3: TGTGCCAGCAGCCAATTAGGGAGACACGAGCAGTTCTTC.